These T cell receptor beta chains were read from a single sample in a study of blood T cell repertoires in COVID-19. The assay was immunoSEQ multiplex PCR, and TCRdb's table has in-frame clones only and misses some. The sample lists over 100,000 clones; approximately 78% were seen once. The sample consisted of peripheral blood. The source is a man between 65 and 85 years old with acute or convalescent COVID-19. Both conserved end residues are part of each CDR3. D genes are given only for firm matches. Where a row states a size, it is once, few, many or the class of an expanded clone; other rows omit it.

V	size	D	J	CDR3	DNA
TRBV18	NA	NA	TRBJ2-2	CASSSEFLRDTGELFF	TGTGCCAGCTCATCGGAGTTCCTACGGGACACCGGGGAGCTGTTTTTT
TRBV5-1	few	NA	TRBJ2-7	CASSLEASTYEQYF	TGCGCCAGCAGCTTGGAAGCTAGCACGTACGAGCAGTACTTC
TRBV7-2	NA	NA	TRBJ1-2	CASSSDIANYGYTF	TGTGCCAGCAGCTCTGACATTGCTAACTATGGCTACACCTTC
TRBV24-1	NA	TRBD1	TRBJ1-2	CATSDSGQGWFNGYTF	TGTGCCACCAGTGACTCGGGACAGGGGTGGTTCAATGGCTACACCTTC
TRBV5-5	NA	NA	TRBJ1-1	CASSLEGEVFF	TGTGCCAGCAGCTTGGAGGGGGAAGTTTTCTTT
TRBV30	NA	TRBD1	TRBJ2-3	CAWAVPGGPDTQYF	TGTGCCTGGGCCGTTCCAGGGGGCCCAGATACGCAGTATTTT
TRBV6-5	NA	TRBD2	TRBJ2-5	CASSYRTSGSRETQYF	TGTGCCAGCAGTTACCGGACTAGCGGGAGTAGGGAGACCCAGTACTTC
TRBV5-1	few	TRBD1	TRBJ1-5	CASSVDRASNQPQHF	TGCGCCAGCAGCGTAGACAGGGCTAGCAATCAGCCCCAGCATTTT
TRBV30	NA	NA	TRBJ1-2	CAWSVGGATRGGYTF	TGTGCCTGGAGTGTAGGGGGGGCCACTCGGGGTGGCTACACCTTC
TRBV9	NA	NA	TRBJ2-2	CASSVEHQGTGELFF	TGTGCCAGCAGCGTAGAACATCAGGGGACCGGGGAGCTGTTTTTT
TRBV11-2	NA	TRBD1	TRBJ1-1	CASTLAGGITEAFF	TGTGCCAGCACCTTGGCAGGGGGCATCACTGAAGCTTTCTTT
TRBV3-1/TRBV3-2	NA	TRBD2	TRBJ2-3	CASSQEWGTSGTQYF	TGTGCCAGCAGCCAAGAGTGGGGGACTAGCGGAACGCAGTATTTT
TRBV9	NA	TRBD2	TRBJ2-1	CASSPGTSGSPYNEQFF	TGTGCCAGCAGCCCGGGGACTAGCGGTAGCCCCTACAATGAGCAGTTCTTC
TRBV7-9	NA	NA	TRBJ1-6	CASSLGGTLLRGSPLHF	TGTGCCAGCAGCTTGGGTGGGACTCTTCTTAGAGGATCACCCCTCCACTTT
TRBV3-1/TRBV3-2	NA	TRBD1	TRBJ2-7	CASRRDSSYEQYF	TGTGCCAGCCGCCGGGACAGCTCCTACGAGCAGTACTTC
TRBV6-6	few	NA	TRBJ1-2	CASSYGGDPANYGYTF	TGTGCCAGCAGTTACGGCGGGGACCCCGCGAACTATGGCTACACCTTC
TRBV30	NA	TRBD1	TRBJ2-7	CAWKGKGQGFYEQYF	TGTGCCTGGAAAGGCAAAGGACAGGGATTCTACGAGCAGTACTTC
TRBV6-5	NA	TRBD1	TRBJ1-1	CASRFRDRGRRAFF	TGTGCCAGCAGGTTCCGGGACAGGGGTAGGAGGGCTTTCTTT
TRBV7-3	few	NA	TRBJ1-2	CASSSDPQIYGYTF	TGTGCCAGCAGCTCCGACCCACAGATCTATGGCTACACCTTC
TRBV18	NA	NA	TRBJ1-3	CASSPPTGIPGNTIYF	TGTGCCAGCTCACCGCCCACGGGAATCCCTGGAAACACCATATATTTT
TRBV28	NA	NA	TRBJ1-5	CASRNRGAHSNQPQHF	TGTGCCAGCAGGAACCGGGGGGCTCATAGCAATCAGCCCCAGCATTTT
TRBV19	NA	NA	TRBJ2-2	CASGAKTNTGELFF	TGTGCCAGTGGGGCTAAGACGAACACCGGGGAGCTGTTTTTT
TRBV3-1/TRBV3-2	once	NA	TRBJ2-1	CASSQESSSEQFF	TGTGCCAGCAGCCAAGAGTCTAGTAGTGAGCAGTTCTTC
TRBV28	NA	TRBD1	TRBJ1-4	CASSTPGGTGYEKLFF	TGTGCCAGCAGTACCCCGGGGGGGACAGGGTACGAAAAACTGTTTTTT
TRBV19	NA	TRBD1	TRBJ1-5	CASTTTGPLNQPQHF	TGTGCCAGTACCACGACAGGGCCTCTCAATCAGCCCCAGCATTTT
TRBV18	once	NA	TRBJ1-3	CASSPAPGATGNTIYF	TGTGCCAGCTCCCCCGCCCCAGGGGCTACTGGAAACACCATATATTTT
TRBV5-4	NA	NA	TRBJ1-1	CASSLDQATEAFF	TGTGCCAGCAGCTTGGACCAGGCCACTGAAGCTTTCTTT
TRBV20-1	NA	NA	TRBJ1-5	CSASIRGRLQPQHF	TGCAGTGCTAGTATCAGGGGACGGCTTCAGCCCCAGCATTTT
TRBV3-1/TRBV3-2	NA	NA	TRBJ1-3	CASSQQGFANTIYF	TGTGCCAGCAGTCAACAGGGTTTTGCAAACACCATATATTTT
TRBV28	once	TRBD1	TRBJ1-4	CASSLPGTGVTTNEKLFF	TGTGCCAGCAGTCTCCCCGGGACAGGGGTGACAACTAATGAAAAACTGTTTTTT
TRBV10-1	NA	NA	TRBJ2-1	CASSEAGNEQFF	TGCGCCAGCAGTGAGGCCGGCAATGAGCAGTTCTTC
TRBV30	NA	TRBD1	TRBJ2-1	CAWRAGTGQGGSNEQFF	TGTGCCTGGAGGGCAGGGACAGGGCAAGGGGGGAGCAATGAGCAGTTCTTC
TRBV6-6	few	NA	TRBJ2-1	CASSYTGINNEQFF	TGTGCCAGCAGTTACACCGGGATCAACAATGAGCAGTTCTTC
TRBV4-1	NA	NA	TRBJ1-4	CASSQGRTENEKLFF	TGCGCCAGCAGCCAAGGGCGGACAGAGAATGAAAAACTGTTTTTT
TRBV5-6	NA	NA	TRBJ1-6	CASSHDITSPLHF	TGTGCCAGCAGCCACGACATTACTTCACCCCTCCACTTT
TRBV24-1	NA	NA	TRBJ1-2	CATSVGAGGPDDGYTF	TGTGCCACCAGTGTGGGGGCGGGCGGCCCGGATGATGGCTACACCTTC
TRBV5-1	NA	NA	TRBJ1-2	CASSLASRDLGGYTF	TGCGCCAGCAGCTTGGCCTCCAGGGACTTAGGCGGCTACACCTTC
TRBV28	NA	NA	TRBJ2-5	CASSSEGSGQETQYF	TGTGCCAGCAGCTCGGAGGGTAGCGGACAAGAGACCCAGTACTTC
TRBV5-1	NA	NA	TRBJ2-7	CASSLAGVYEQYF	TGCGCCAGCAGCTTGGCCGGGGTCTACGAGCAGTACTTC
TRBV4-1	NA	TRBD1	TRBJ1-2	CASSSPDRDGGYTF	TGCGCCAGCAGCTCTCCGGACAGGGACGGCGGCTACACCTTC
TRBV15	NA	NA	TRBJ1-1	CATSRDRGGGTEAFF	TGTGCCACCAGCAGAGATCGGGGTGGAGGGACTGAAGCTTTCTTT
TRBV7-8	NA	TRBD2	TRBJ2-1	CASSLASGSSYNEQFF	TGTGCCAGCAGCTTAGCTAGCGGGAGCTCCTACAATGAGCAGTTCTTC
TRBV19	NA	NA	TRBJ1-2	CASSIGGDLDYGYTF	TGTGCCAGTAGTATTGGAGGGGACTTGGACTATGGCTACACCTTC
TRBV14	NA	NA	TRBJ1-1	CASSQQGWDTEAFF	TGTGCCAGCAGCCAGCAGGGATGGGACACTGAAGCTTTCTTT
TRBV7-7	once	TRBD1	TRBJ2-3	CASSSGQGGTDTQYF	TGTGCCAGCAGCTCGGGACAGGGGGGGACAGATACGCAGTATTTT
TRBV2	NA	NA	TRBJ1-1	CASSGGGGEAFF	TGTGCCAGCAGTGGTGGGGGGGGTGAAGCTTTCTTT
TRBV28	NA	NA	TRBJ1-1	CASSGKLGGMNTEAFF	TGTGCCAGCAGTGGGAAACTAGGGGGAATGAACACTGAAGCTTTCTTT
TRBV19	NA	NA	TRBJ1-4	CASSPLRGGYNEKLFF	TGTGCCAGTAGTCCCCTCCGGGGGGGCTATAATGAAAAACTGTTTTTT
TRBV10-3	once	NA	TRBJ2-7	CAITFGRGSYEQYF	TGTGCCATCACCTTCGGACGGGGCTCCTACGAGCAGTACTTC
TRBV18	NA	TRBD1	TRBJ2-1	CASSPNRGPGNEQFF	TGTGCCAGCTCACCAAACAGGGGGCCGGGCAATGAGCAGTTCTTC